A selection of T cell receptor beta chains follows, all from one sample in a study of shared clonotypes between healthy human individuals. Profiled with immunoSEQ multiplex PCR; TCRdb holds only in-frame clones, not every one. The sample includes 490,000 or so clones, approximately 79% seen only once; the top ten take 12%. Sequenced sample: PBMCs. Receptor source: a woman aged 40 to 49 in good health. Some clones in this sample may be carry-over from other donors' samples. CDR3s include the opening cysteine and the closing phenylalanine or tryptophan. The order of the fields is V gene, clone size, D gene, J gene, CDR3 protein, CDR3 DNA. The D gene is left open where the match is weak. The size of a clone is reported for some rows only, either as once, few or many, or as a class for expanded clones.

TRBV18,-,TRBD1,TRBJ1-2,CASPGQDPRYLDGYTF,TGTGCCAGCCCTGGACAGGACCCACGATACTTGGATGGCTACACCTTC
TRBV10-3,-,-,TRBJ1-5,CAISGGGGYSNQPQHF,TGTGCCATCAGTGGCGGAGGGGGTTATAGCAATCAGCCCCAGCATTTT
TRBV19,-,-,TRBJ2-7,CASSVRDQRSYEQYF,TGTGCCAGTAGTGTCCGGGATCAACGGTCCTACGAGCAGTACTTC
TRBV7-8,once,TRBD2,TRBJ2-1,CASSQGLAGLVEQFF,TGTGCCAGCAGCCAGGGGCTAGCGGGACTCGTTGAGCAGTTCTTC
TRBV29-1,-,-,TRBJ1-2,CSVGGGTYGGYTF,TGCAGCGTTGGGGGAGGGACCTATGGTGGCTACACCTTC
TRBV18,few,-,TRBJ1-1,CASSQGPNTEAFF,TGTGCCAGCTCGCAGGGCCCGAACACTGAAGCTTTCTTT
TRBV7-9,-,-,TRBJ2-5,CASSSVRYQETQYF,TGTGCCAGCAGCTCAGTACGGTACCAAGAGACCCAGTACTTC
TRBV5-1,-,-,TRBJ2-2,CASSFQGTNTGELFF,TGCGCCAGCAGCTTTCAGGGTACGAACACCGGGGAGCTGTTTTTT
TRBV25-1,-,-,TRBJ2-7,CASSESGPGYEQYF,TGTGCCAGCAGTGAATCAGGGCCAGGTTACGAGCAGTACTTC
TRBV2,-,-,TRBJ2-7,CASSVVRDEQYF,TGTGCCAGCAGTGTCGTGCGGGACGAGCAGTACTTC
TRBV18,-,-,TRBJ1-2,CASSPDQDGNYGYTF,TGTGCCAGCTCACCAGATCAGGACGGCAACTATGGCTACACCTTC
TRBV28,few,TRBD2,TRBJ2-7,CASSSLGLAFNEQYF,TGTGCCAGCAGTTCATTGGGACTAGCGTTTAACGAGCAGTACTTC
TRBV29-1,once,TRBD1,TRBJ2-7,CSVRSGTVREQYF,TGCAGCGTCAGGTCCGGGACAGTCCGCGAGCAGTACTTC
TRBV7-6,-,TRBD1,TRBJ2-2,CASSTGQGVFRSGELFF,TGTGCCAGCAGCACGGGACAGGGAGTATTTCGGTCCGGGGAGCTGTTTTTT
TRBV7-3,-,TRBD1,TRBJ2-1,CASSPLGGTGEQFF,TGTGCCAGCAGCCCCCTCGGAGGGACAGGGGAGCAGTTCTTC
TRBV18,-,TRBD1,TRBJ2-3,CASSPRTGGLTDTQYF,TGTGCCAGCTCACCTAGGACAGGGGGTCTCACAGATACGCAGTATTTT
TRBV19,-,-,TRBJ2-1,CASSIGGAVPYNEQFF,TGTGCCAGTAGTATTGGAGGAGCGGTTCCCTACAATGAGCAGTTCTTC
TRBV2,-,TRBD1,TRBJ1-1,CASSEARQGASFF,TGTGCCAGCAGTGAAGCTAGACAGGGGGCGTCTTTCTTT
TRBV21-1,-,-,TRBJ2-3,CASSKVQTSGRTDTQYF,TGTGCCAGCAGCAAAGTCCAGACTAGCGGCCGCACAGATACGCAGTATTTT
TRBV7-9,-,-,TRBJ2-7,CASSLAGGALYEQYF,TGTGCCAGCAGCTTAGCGGGTGGTGCGCTCTACGAGCAGTACTTC
TRBV4-1,-,TRBD1,TRBJ2-5,CASSPVGQGRETQYF,TGCGCCAGCAGCCCTGTTGGACAGGGCCGAGAGACCCAGTACTTC
TRBV5-1,-,-,TRBJ2-4,CASSFVYTGSSKNIQYF,TGCGCCAGCAGCTTCGTTTATACGGGCTCGTCCAAAAACATTCAGTACTTC
TRBV28,few,-,TRBJ2-2,CASRSSGNTGELFF,TGTGCCAGCAGGAGTAGCGGAAATACCGGGGAGCTGTTTTTT
TRBV4-3,-,TRBD1,TRBJ2-1,CASSQGTGAIHEQFF,TGCGCCAGCAGCCAAGGGACAGGAGCGATCCATGAGCAGTTCTTC
TRBV2,-,TRBD2,TRBJ2-3,CASSRGVGTDTQYF,TGTGCCAGCTCACGGGGGGTGGGCACAGATACGCAGTATTTT
TRBV7-2,-,TRBD2,TRBJ2-7,CASTGGRTYEQYF,TGTGCCAGCACAGGCGGGAGAACCTACGAGCAGTACTTC
TRBV5-6,few,TRBD1,TRBJ1-5,CASSFFGQGNNQPQHF,TGTGCCAGCAGCTTCTTTGGACAGGGCAATAATCAGCCCCAGCATTTT
TRBV4-1,-,TRBD1,TRBJ1-1,CASSQADREGTEAFF,TGCGCCAGCAGCCAAGCCGACAGGGAAGGCACTGAAGCTTTCTTT
TRBV28,-,-,TRBJ2-1,CASSLWGGVGNEQFF,TGTGCCAGCAGTTTATGGGGGGGAGTGGGTAATGAGCAGTTCTTC
TRBV5-4,few,-,TRBJ2-6,CASSFVWGSGANVLTF,TGTGCCAGCAGCTTCGTGTGGGGTTCAGGGGCCAACGTCCTGACTTTC
TRBV5-1,once,-,TRBJ2-7,CASSLVGSGQIKYEQYF,TGCGCCAGCAGCTTGGTTGGTAGCGGCCAGATTAAATACGAGCAGTACTTC
TRBV6-5,-,TRBD2,TRBJ2-1,CASSYSTSGNNEQFF,TGTGCCAGCAGTTACTCGACTAGCGGGAACAATGAGCAGTTCTTC
TRBV7-2,-,TRBD1,TRBJ2-7,CASSSPGQGFYEQYF,TGTGCCAGCAGCTCTCCGGGACAGGGATTCTACGAGCAGTACTTC
TRBV5-1,few,-,TRBJ1-1,CASSRRGQLDTEAFF,TGCGCCAGCAGCCGCAGAGGGCAGCTGGACACTGAAGCTTTCTTT
TRBV27,-,-,TRBJ1-1,CASSLSGGWDTEAFF,TGTGCCAGCAGTTTATCTGGGGGTTGGGACACTGAAGCTTTCTTT
TRBV7-8,-,TRBD2,TRBJ2-1,CASSLVGLAGGGHEQFF,TGTGCCAGCAGCTTAGTGGGTTTAGCGGGAGGGGGACATGAGCAGTTCTTC
TRBV18,-,-,TRBJ2-3,CASSPPAFDTQYF,TGTGCCAGCTCACCACCGGCCTTCGATACGCAGTATTTT
TRBV9,-,-,TRBJ2-7,CASSVVSGEANPYEQYF,TGTGCCAGCAGCGTAGTGAGCGGAGAAGCGAACCCCTACGAGCAGTACTTC
TRBV4-3,-,TRBD2,TRBJ2-1,CASSFGLAAVAYNEQFF,TGCGCCAGCAGCTTCGGACTAGCAGCAGTAGCCTACAATGAGCAGTTCTTC
TRBV28,once,-,TRBJ2-2,CASSFLARTGELFF,TGTGCCAGCAGTTTCTTAGCTCGAACCGGGGAGCTGTTTTTT
TRBV7-8,-,-,TRBJ2-5,CASSPVVAAQETQYF,TGTGCCAGCAGCCCGGTTGTCGCGGCCCAGGAGACCCAGTACTTC
TRBV5-4,-,-,TRBJ2-3,CASRRDPSTDTQYF,TGTGCCAGCAGAAGGGACCCGAGCACAGATACGCAGTATTTT